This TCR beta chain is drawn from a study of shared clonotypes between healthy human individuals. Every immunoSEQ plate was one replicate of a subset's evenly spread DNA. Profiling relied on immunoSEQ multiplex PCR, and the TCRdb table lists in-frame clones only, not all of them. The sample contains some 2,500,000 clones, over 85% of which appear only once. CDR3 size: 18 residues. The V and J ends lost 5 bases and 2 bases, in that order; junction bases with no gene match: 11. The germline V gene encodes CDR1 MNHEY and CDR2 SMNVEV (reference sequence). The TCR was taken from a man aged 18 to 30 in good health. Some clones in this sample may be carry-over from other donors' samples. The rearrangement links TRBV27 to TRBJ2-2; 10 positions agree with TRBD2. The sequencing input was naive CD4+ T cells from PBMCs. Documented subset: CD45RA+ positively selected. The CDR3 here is CASSPSGRERPNTGELFF. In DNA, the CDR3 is TGTGCCAGCAGTCCTAGCGGGAGAGAGCGCCCTAACACCGGGGAGCTGTTTTTT.